This T cell receptor (beta chain) appears in the sequencing data of a study of blood T cells in healthy people across ages. PCR was performed a second time for about 7 to 11 cycles using a sample-barcoded 5' primer and a J-beta primer mix. MiXCR, run by TCRdb on the 5' RACE reads, gives a single entry per CDR3 protein. The table includes approximately 2,000,000 distinct CDR3 sequences, about two fifths detected once. Per the germline V gene, CDR1 is SEHNR and CDR2 is FQNEAQ (reference sequence). The CDR3 runs to 15 residues. Trimming pared 8 bases from V and 2 bases from J, leaving 17 bases between. This chain connects TRBV7-9 to TRBJ2-3; D possibly matches TRBD1 or TRBD2 (5 bases each). This TCR came from a human donor in good health. Sequencing used blood. The CDR3 loop is CASPAMGVITDTQYF. For the CDR3, the DNA is TGTGCCAGCCCCGCAATGGGGGTTATCACAGATACGCAGTATTTT. The whole variable domain, filled in from reference TRBV7-9 and TRBJ2-3, reads DTGVSQNPRHKITKRGQNVTFRCDPISEHNRLYWYRQTLGQGPEFLTYFQNEAQLEKSRLLSDRFSAERPKGSFSTLEIQRTEQGDSAMYLCASPAMGVITDTQYFGPGTRLTVL.